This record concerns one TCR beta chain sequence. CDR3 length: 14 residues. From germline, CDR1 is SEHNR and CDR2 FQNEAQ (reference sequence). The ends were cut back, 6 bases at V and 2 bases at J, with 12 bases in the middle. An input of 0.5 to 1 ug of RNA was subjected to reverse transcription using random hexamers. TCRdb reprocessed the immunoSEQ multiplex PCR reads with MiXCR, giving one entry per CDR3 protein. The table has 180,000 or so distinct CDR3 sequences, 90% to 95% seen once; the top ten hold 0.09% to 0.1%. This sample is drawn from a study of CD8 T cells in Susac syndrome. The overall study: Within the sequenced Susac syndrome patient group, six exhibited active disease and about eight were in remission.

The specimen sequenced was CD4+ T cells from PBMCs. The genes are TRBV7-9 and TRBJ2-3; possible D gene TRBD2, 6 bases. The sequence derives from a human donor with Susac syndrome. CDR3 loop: CASSPGLLTDTQYF. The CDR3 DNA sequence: TGTGCCAGCAGTCCGGGACTTCTCACAGATACGCAGTATTTT.